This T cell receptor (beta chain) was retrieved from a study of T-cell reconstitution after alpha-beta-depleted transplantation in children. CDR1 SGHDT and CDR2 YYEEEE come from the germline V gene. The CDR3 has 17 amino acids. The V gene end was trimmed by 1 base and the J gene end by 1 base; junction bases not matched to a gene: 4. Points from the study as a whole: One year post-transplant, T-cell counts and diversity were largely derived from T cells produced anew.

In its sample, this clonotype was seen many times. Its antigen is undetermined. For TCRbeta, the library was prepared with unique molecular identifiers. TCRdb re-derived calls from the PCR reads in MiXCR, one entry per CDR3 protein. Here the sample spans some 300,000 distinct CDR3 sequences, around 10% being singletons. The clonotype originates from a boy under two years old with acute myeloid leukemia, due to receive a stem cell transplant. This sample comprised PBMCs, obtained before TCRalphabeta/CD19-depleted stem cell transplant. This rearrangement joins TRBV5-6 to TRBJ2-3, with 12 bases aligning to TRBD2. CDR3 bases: TGTGCCAGCAGCTTGAGGACTAGCGGGACCCGCACAGATACGCAGTATTTT. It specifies CASSLRTSGTRTDTQYF.